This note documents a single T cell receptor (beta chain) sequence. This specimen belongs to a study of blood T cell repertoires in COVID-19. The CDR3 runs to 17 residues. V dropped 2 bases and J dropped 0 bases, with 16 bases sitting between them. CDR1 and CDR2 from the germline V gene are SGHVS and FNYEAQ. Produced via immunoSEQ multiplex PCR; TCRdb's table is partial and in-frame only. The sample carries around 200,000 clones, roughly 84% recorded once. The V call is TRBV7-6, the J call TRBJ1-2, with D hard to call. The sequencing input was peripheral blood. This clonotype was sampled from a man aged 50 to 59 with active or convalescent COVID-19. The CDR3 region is CASSLRSSRVANYGYTF. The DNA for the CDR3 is TGTGCCAGCAGCTTAAGAAGTTCGAGGGTAGCTAACTATGGCTACACCTTC.